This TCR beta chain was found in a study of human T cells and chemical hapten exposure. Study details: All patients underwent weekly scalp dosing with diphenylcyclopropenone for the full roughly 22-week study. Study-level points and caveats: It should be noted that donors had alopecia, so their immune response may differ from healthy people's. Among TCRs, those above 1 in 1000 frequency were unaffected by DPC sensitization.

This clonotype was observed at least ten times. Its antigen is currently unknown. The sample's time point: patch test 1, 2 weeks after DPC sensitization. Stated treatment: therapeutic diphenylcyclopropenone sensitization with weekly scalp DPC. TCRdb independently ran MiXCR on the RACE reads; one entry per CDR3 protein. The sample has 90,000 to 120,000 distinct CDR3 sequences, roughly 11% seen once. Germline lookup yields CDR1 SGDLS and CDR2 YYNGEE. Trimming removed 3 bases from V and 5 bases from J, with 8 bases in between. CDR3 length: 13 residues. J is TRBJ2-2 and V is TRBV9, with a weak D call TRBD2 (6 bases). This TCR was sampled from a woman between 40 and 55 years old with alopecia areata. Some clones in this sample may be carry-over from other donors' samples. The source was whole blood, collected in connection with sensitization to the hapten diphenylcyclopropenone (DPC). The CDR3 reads CASSALATGELFF. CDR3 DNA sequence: TGTGCCAGCAGCGCGCTAGCGACCGGGGAGCTGTTTTTT.